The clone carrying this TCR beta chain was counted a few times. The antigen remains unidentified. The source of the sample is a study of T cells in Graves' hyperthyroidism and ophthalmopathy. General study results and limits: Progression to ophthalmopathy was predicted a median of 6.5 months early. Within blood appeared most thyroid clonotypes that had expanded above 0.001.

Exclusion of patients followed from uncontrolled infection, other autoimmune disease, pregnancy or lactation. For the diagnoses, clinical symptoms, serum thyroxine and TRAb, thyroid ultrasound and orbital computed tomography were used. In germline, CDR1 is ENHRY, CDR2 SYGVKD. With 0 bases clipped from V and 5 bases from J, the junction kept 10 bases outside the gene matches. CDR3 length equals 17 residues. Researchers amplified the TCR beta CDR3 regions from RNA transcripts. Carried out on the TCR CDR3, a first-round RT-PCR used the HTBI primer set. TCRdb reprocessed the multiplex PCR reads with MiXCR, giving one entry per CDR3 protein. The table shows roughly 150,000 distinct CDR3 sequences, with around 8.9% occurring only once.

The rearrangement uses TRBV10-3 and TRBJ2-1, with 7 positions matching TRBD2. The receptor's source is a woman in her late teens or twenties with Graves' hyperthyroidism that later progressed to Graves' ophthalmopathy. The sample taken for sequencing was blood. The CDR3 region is CAISESALAVIDNEQFF. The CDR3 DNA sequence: TGTGCCATCAGTGAGTCCGCCCTAGCGGTCATTGACAATGAGCAGTTCTTC.